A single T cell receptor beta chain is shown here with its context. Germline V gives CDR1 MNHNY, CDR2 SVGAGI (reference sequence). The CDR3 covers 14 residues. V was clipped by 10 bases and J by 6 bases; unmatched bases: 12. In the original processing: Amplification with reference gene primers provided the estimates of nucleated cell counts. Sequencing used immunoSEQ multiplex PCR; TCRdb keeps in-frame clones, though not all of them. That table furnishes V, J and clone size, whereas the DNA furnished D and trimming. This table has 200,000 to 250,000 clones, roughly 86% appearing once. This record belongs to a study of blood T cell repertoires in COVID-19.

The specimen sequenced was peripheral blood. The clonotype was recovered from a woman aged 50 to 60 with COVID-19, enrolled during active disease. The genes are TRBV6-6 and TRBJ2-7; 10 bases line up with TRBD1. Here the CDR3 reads CATLMDRGVREQYF. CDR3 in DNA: TGTGCCACCCTAATGGACAGGGGGGTCCGCGAGCAGTACTTC.